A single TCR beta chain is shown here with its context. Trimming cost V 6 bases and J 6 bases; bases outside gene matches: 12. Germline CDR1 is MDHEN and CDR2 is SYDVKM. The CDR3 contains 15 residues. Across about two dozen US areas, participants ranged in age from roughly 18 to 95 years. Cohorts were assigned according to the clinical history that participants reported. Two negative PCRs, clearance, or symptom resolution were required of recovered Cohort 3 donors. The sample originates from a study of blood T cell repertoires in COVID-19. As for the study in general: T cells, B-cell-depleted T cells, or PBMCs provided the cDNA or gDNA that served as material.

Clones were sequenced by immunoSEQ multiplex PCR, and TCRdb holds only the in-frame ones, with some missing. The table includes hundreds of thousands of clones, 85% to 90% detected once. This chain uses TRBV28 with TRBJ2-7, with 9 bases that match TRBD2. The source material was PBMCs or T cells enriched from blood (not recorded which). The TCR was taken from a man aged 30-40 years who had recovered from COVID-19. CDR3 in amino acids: CASSPRPGLAGEQYF. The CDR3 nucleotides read TGTGCCAGCAGCCCCAGACCGGGACTAGCCGGCGAGCAGTACTTC.